The present TCR beta chain was sequenced within a study of metastatic and nonmetastatic thyroid tumors. Study observations and caveats: According to reports, the diversity of TCR beta was significantly higher in malignant thyroid tumors than in benign nodules, and this held in both blood and tumor samples.

The table lists this clone with many counts. Its target is unknown. Prior to thyroid surgery, none of the patients had received any treatment. The CDR3 totals 14 residues. Trimming at V came to 5 bases and at J to 3 bases, leaving 4 bases not matched to a gene. Germline-derived CDR1 and CDR2 are MDHEN and SYDVKM. MiXCR reprocessed the PCR reads for TCRdb. The sample records 100,000 or so clones, around 14% being singletons. The sample taken for sequencing was blood. The chain has TRBV28 and TRBJ1-1; 9 positions agree with TRBD1. This clonotype was obtained from a female donor with papillary thyroid cancer or a benign thyroid nodule (not recorded which). Some clones in this sample may be carry-over from other donors' samples. The DNA of the CDR3 is TGTGCCAGCAGTCCGGGACAGGGCTACACTGAAGCTTTCTTT. As protein: CASSPGQGYTEAFF. Supplemented by reference TRBV28 and TRBJ1-1, the full variable domain reads DVKVTQSSRYLVKRTGEKVFLECVQDMDHENMFWYRQDPGLGLRLIYFSYDVKMKEKGDIPEGYSVSREKKERFSLILESASTNQTSMYLCASSPGQGYTEAFFGQGTRLTVV.